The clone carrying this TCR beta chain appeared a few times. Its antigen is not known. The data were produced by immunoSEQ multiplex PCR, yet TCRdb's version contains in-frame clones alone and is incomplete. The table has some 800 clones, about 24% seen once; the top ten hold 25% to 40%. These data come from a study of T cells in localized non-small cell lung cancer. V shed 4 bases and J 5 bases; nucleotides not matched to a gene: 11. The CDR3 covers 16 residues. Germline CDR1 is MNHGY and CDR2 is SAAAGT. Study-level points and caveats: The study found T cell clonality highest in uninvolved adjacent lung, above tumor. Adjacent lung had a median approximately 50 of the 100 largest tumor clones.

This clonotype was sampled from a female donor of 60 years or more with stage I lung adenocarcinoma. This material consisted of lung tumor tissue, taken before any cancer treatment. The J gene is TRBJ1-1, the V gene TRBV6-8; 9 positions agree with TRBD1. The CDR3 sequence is CASSFLPGQGWTEAFF. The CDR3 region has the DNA TGTGCCAGCAGTTTCCTCCCGGGACAGGGATGGACTGAAGCTTTCTTT.